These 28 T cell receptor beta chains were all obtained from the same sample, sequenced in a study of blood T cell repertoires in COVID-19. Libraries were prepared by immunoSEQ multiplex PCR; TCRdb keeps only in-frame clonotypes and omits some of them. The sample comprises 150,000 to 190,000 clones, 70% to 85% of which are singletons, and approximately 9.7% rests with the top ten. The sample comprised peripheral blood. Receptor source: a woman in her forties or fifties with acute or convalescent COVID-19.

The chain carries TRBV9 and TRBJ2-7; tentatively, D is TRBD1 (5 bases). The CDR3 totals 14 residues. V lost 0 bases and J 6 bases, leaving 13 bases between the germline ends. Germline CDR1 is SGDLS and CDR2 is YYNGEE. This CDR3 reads CASSVESRAGEQYF. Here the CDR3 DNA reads TGTGCCAGCAGCGTAGAGTCCAGGGCTGGCGAGCAGTACTTC.

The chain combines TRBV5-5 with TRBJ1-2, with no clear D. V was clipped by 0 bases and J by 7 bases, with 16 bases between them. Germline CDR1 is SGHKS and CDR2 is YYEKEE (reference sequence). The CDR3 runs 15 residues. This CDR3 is CASSLDPFREGGYTF. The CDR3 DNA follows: TGTGCCAGCAGCTTGGATCCGTTTAGGGAGGGTGGCTACACCTTC.

CDR3 amino acids: CASSDQGATNSPLHF. In nucleotides, the CDR3 is TGTGCCAGCAGTGATCAGGGGGCAACTAATTCACCCCTCCACTTT. The chain has TRBV2 and TRBJ1-6, with 8 bases fitting TRBD1. The germline V gene has CDR1 SNHLY and CDR2 FYNNEI. Trimming removed 3 bases from V and 6 bases from J; junction bases left unmatched: 4. The CDR3 sequence is 15 residues long.

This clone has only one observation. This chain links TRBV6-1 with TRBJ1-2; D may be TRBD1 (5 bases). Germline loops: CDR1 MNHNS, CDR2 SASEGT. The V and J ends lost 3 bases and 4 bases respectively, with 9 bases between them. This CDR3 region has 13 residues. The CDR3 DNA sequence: TGTGCCAGCAGTGACAGGGCTCCCTATGGCTACACCTTC. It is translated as CASSDRAPYGYTF.

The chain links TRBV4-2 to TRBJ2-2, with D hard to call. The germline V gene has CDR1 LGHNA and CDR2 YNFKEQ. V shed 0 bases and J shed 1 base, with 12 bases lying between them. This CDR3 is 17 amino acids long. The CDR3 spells CASSQDGSYRNTGELFF. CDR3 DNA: TGTGCCAGCAGCCAAGATGGCAGTTACAGGAACACCGGGGAGCTGTTTTTT.

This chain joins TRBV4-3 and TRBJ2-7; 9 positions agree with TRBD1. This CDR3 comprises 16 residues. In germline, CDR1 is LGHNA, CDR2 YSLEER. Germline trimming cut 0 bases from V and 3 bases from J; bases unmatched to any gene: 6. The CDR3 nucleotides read TGCGCCAGCAGCCAAGATTGGGACAGGGAGGACTACGAGCAGTACTTC. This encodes CASSQDWDREDYEQYF.

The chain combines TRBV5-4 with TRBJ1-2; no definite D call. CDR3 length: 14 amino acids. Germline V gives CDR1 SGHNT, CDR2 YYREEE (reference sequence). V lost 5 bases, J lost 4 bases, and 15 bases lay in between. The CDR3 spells CASRYRSVGYGYTF. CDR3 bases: TGTGCCAGCAGATATAGAAGCGTAGGCTATGGCTACACCTTC.

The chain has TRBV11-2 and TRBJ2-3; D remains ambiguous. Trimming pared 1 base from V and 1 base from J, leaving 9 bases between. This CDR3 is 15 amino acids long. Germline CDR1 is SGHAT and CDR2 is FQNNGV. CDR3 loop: CASSLVFQGTDTQYF. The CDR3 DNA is TGTGCCAGCAGCTTAGTATTTCAGGGCACAGATACGCAGTATTTT.

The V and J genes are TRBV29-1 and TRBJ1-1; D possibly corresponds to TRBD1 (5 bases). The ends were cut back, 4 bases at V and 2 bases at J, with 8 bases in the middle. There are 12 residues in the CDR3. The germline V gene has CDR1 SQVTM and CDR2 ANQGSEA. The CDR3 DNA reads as TGCAGCGTTGGGGGGGTAAACACTGAAGCTTTCTTT. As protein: CSVGGVNTEAFF.

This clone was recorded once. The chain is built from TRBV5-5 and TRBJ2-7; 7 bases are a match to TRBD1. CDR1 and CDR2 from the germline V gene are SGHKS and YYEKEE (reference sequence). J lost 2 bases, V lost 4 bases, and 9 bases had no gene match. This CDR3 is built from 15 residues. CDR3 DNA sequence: TGTGCCAGCAGCGGAAAGGGGGCCCCACCCTACGAGCAGTACTTC. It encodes CASSGKGAPPYEQYF.

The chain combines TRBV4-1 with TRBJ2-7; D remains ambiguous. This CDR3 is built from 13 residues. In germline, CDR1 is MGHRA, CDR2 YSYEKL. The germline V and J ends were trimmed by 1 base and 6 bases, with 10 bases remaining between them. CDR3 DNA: TGCGCCAGCAGCCAAGTCTCCACTCTCGAGCAGTACTTC. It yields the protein CASSQVSTLEQYF.

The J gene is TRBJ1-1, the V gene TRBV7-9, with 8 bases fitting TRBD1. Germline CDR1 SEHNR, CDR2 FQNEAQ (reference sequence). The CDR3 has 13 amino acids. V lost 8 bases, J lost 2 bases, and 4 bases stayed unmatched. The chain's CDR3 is CASEGTGNTEAFF. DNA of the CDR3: TGTGCCAGCGAGGGGACAGGTAACACTGAAGCTTTCTTT.

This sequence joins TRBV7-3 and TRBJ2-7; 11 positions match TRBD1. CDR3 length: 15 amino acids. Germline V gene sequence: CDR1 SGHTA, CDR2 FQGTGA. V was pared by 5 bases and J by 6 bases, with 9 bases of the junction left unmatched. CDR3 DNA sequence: TGTGCCAGCAGCCCCGGACAGGGGGCTTCAGGCGAGCAGTACTTC. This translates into CASSPGQGASGEQYF.

CDR3 amino acids: CASSLNSLNQPQHF. The DNA of the CDR3 is TGTGCCAGCAGCCTGAACAGTCTCAATCAGCCCCAGCATTTT. V and J are TRBV7-6 and TRBJ1-5, with unresolved D. This CDR3 comprises 14 residues. CDR1 SGHVS and CDR2 FNYEAQ come from the germline V gene. V shed 5 bases and J shed 3 bases, with 11 bases lying between them.

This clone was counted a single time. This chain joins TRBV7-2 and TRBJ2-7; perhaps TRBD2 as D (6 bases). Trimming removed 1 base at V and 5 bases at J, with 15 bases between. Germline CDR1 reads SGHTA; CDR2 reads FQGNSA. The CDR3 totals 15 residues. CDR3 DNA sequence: TGTGCCAGCAGCTTAGATCGGGGACTGCGGCACGAGCAGTACTTC. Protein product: CASSLDRGLRHEQYF. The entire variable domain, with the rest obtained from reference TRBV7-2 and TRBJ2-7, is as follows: GAGVSQSPSNKVTEKGKDVELRCDPISGHTALYWYRQSLGQGLEFLIYFQGNSAPDKSGLPSDRFSAERTGGSVSTLTIQRTQQEDSAVYLCASSLDRGLRHEQYFGPGTRLTVT.

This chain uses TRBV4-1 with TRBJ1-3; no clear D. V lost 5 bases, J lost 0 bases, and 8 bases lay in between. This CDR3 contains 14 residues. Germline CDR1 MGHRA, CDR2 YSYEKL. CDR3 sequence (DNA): TGCGCCAGCAGCTTTGCGTACTCTGGAAACACCATATATTTT. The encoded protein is CASSFAYSGNTIYF.

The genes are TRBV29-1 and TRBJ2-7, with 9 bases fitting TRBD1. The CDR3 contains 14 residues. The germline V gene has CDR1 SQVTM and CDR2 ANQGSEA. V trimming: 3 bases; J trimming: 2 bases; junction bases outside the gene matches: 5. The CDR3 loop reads CSVEAGQGTYEQYF. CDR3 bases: TGCAGCGTTGAGGCTGGACAGGGGACCTACGAGCAGTACTTC.

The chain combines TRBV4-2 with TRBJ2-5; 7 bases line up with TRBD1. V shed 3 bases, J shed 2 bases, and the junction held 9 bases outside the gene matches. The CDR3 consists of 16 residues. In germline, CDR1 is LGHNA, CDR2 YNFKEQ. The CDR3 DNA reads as TGTGCCAGCAGCCATCGGCTTCGGGACAGTCAAGAGACCCAGTACTTC. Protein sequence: CASSHRLRDSQETQYF.

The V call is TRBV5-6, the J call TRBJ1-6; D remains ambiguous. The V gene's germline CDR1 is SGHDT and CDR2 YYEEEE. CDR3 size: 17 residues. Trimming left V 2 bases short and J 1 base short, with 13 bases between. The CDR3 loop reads CASSLKSQSSYNSPLHF. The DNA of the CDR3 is TGTGCCAGCAGCTTAAAATCGCAGTCGTCCTATAATTCACCCCTCCACTTT.

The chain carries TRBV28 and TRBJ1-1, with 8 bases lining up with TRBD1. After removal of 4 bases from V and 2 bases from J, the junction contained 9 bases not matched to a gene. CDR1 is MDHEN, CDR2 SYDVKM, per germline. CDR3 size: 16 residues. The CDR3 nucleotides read TGTGCCAGCAGTTGGATCTCGGGACAGGTTAACACTGAAGCTTTCTTT. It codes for CASSWISGQVNTEAFF.

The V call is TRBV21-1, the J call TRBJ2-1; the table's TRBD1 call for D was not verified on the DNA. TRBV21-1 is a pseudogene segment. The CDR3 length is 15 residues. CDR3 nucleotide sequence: TGTGCCAGCAGCAAGTCCAACCGCTCAGGTAATGAGCAGTTCTTC. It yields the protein CASSKSNRSGNEQFF.

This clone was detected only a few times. CDR3 sequence (DNA): TGTGCCAGCAGCTTGGGACGGGCCTACGAGCAGTACTTC. Encoded protein: CASSLGRAYEQYF. The V and J genes are TRBV5-8 and TRBJ2-7; D unresolved. Germline assignment: CDR1 SGHTS and CDR2 YDEGEE. V was pared by 0 bases and J by 2 bases, with 6 bases between. The CDR3 has 13 amino acids.

In nucleotides, the CDR3 is TGTGCCACCCCGGGACAGGGATCCTATAATTCACCCCTCCACTTT. Translation gives CATPGQGSYNSPLHF. The chain uses TRBV7-3 and TRBJ1-6, with TRBD1 matching 9 bases. Germline CDR1 reads SGHTA; CDR2 reads FQGTGA. V dropped 10 bases and J dropped 1; count of bases not matched to a gene: 5. The CDR3 totals 15 residues.

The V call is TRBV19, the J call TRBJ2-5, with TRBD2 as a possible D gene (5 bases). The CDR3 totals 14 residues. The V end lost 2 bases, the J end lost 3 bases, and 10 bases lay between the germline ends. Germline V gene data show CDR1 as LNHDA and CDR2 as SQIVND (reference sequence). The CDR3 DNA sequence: TGTGCCAGTAGTATAAGGTACGGGAAAGAGACCCAGTACTTC. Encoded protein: CASSIRYGKETQYF.

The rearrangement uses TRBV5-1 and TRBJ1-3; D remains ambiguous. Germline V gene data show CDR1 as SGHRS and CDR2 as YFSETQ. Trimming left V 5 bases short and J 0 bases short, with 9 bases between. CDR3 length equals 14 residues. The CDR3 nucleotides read TGCGCCAGCAGACGTAGGAGCTCTGGAAACACCATATATTTT. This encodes CASRRRSSGNTIYF.

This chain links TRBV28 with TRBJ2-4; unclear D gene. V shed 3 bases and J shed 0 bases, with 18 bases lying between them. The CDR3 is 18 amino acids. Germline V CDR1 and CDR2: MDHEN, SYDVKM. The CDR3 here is CASSFVGLRRLAKNIQYF. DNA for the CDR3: TGTGCCAGCAGTTTCGTCGGCTTGCGTAGACTAGCCAAAAACATTCAGTACTTC.

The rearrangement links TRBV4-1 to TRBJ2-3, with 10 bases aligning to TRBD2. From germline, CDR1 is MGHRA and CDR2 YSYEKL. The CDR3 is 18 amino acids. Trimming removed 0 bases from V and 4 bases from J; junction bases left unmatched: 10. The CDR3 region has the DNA TGCGCCAGCAGCCAAGAGGGTGCCCTAGCGGGAGCTGCAGATACGCAGTATTTT. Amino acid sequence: CASSQEGALAGAADTQYF.

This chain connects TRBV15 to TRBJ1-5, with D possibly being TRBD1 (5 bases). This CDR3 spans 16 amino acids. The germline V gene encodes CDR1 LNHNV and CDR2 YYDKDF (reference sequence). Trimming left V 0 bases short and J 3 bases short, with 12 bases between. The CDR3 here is CATSRDWGGYNQPQHF. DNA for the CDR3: TGTGCCACCAGCAGAGATTGGGGGGGTTACAATCAGCCCCAGCATTTT.